This T cell receptor beta chain was sequenced in a study of shared clonotypes between healthy human individuals. Naive CD8 cells were CD45RO-negative, positively selected for CCR7, excluding terminally differentiated effector memory CD45RA+ cells. In germline, CDR1 is MDHEN, CDR2 SYDVKM. The CDR3 extends over 16 amino acids. With 3 bases removed from V and 4 bases from J, the gap between germline ends came to 19 bases. Data came from immunoSEQ multiplex PCR; TCRdb stores just in-frame clones and leaves some out. The sample records about 650,000 clones, around 95% being singletons. This TCR derives from a woman in her twenties or thirties in good health. V gene TRBV28 combines with J gene TRBJ2-7; D is possibly TRBD2 (5 bases). What was sequenced was naive CD8+ T cells sorted from blood. Here the CDR3 DNA reads TGTGCCAGCAGTTTCCCTCCGGGAAGTCTCCGGTACGAGCAGTACTTC. Amino acids: CASSFPPGSLRYEQYF. Filled out from reference TRBV28 and TRBJ2-7, the complete variable domain reads DVKVTQSSRYLVKRTGEKVFLECVQDMDHENMFWYRQDPGLGLRLIYFSYDVKMKEKGDIPEGYSVSREKKERFSLILESASTNQTSMYLCASSFPPGSLRYEQYFGPGTRLTVT.